The T cell receptor (beta chain) under discussion was sequenced for a study of cytomegalovirus exposure and HLA in healthy donors. The PCR used 60 Vbeta and 13 Jbeta primers. The repertoire was sequenced with immunoSEQ multiplex PCR; TCRdb's copy has only in-frame clones and lacks some. Of over 150,000 clones in the sample, roughly 80% were seen once. Comments on this clone: Its specificity is unknown.

Notes on the study in general: The study recorded 150 to 200 TCR beta chains that were cytomegalovirus-associated.

Trimming pared 4 bases from V and 5 bases from J, leaving 11 bases between. The CDR3 runs 13 residues. CDR1 is SNHLY and CDR2 is FYNNEI in the germline V gene. The sample comprised PBMCs. The clonotype originates from a man aged 30-40 years in good health and CMV-seropositive. The chain has TRBV2 and TRBJ1-1; D might be TRBD1 (6 bases). Here the CDR3 DNA reads TGTGCCAGCAGTGCGGACAGTAGAACTGAAGCTTTCTTT. This translates into CASSADSRTEAFF.